Below are 12 T cell receptor beta chains sequenced from a single sample in a study of Graves' ophthalmopathy and Graves' hyperthyroidism. Amplification targeted the TCR beta CDR3 regions, with RNA transcripts as the source material. An initial RT-PCR round employing HTBI primers preceded a second-round multiplex PCR. TCRdb processed the multiplex PCR reads anew with MiXCR; each CDR3 protein has one entry. Of about 660,000 distinct CDR3 sequences in the sample, over 40% were seen once. The sequencing sample was made of peripheral blood. These TCRs come from an adult man with Graves' ophthalmopathy.

This clonotype was observed a few times. The chain has TRBV30 and TRBJ1-5; D not resolved. The CDR3 extends over 14 amino acids. Germline V CDR1 and CDR2: GTSNPN, SVGIG (reference sequence). V gave up 0 bases and J gave up 2 bases, with 8 bases separating them. For the CDR3, the DNA is TGTGCCTGGAGTGTACAGTTTGGCAATCAGCCCCAGCATTTT. Protein product: CAWSVQFGNQPQHF.

This clonotype was observed a single time. Being one base from a much bigger clone, this may be a read error. This chain uses TRBV7-9 with TRBJ2-2; D is undetermined. Per germline, CDR1 SEHNR and CDR2 FQNEAQ (reference sequence). V shed 3 bases and J shed 6 bases, with 11 bases lying between them. The CDR3 length is 14 residues. CDR3 DNA: TGTGCCAGCAGCTTGTGGCAGACCGCCGGGGAGCTGTTTTTT. It translates to CASSLWQTAGELFF.

Regarding this clonotype: One junction end does not reproduce the germline sequence, and a read error may be involved. The J gene is TRBJ1-6, the V gene TRBV6-1; 9 nucleotides line up with TRBD1. The germline gives CDR1 MNHNS, CDR2 SASEGT. This CDR3 region has 15 residues. CDR3 protein: CASSERDRDNPPLHF. The DNA of the CDR3 is TGTGCCAGCAGTGAGCGGGACAGGGATAATCCACCCCTCCACTTT.

This clonotype was seen a few times. A read error is possible here, since a much larger clone lies one base away. This rearrangement joins TRBV13 to TRBJ1-2; D perhaps matches TRBD1 (5 bases). The CDR3 contains 13 residues. Germline loops: CDR1 PRHDT, CDR2 FYEKMQ (reference sequence). The CDR3 DNA reads TGTGCCAGCAGTTTAGACAGTGGCTATGGCTACACCTTC. Translated, it gives CASSLDSGYGYTF.

V is TRBV12-3 or TRBV12-4 and J is TRBJ2-7, with 9 nucleotides matching TRBD1. With 6 bases clipped from V and 7 bases from J, the junction kept 10 bases outside the gene matches. The CDR3 runs to 14 residues. The CDR3, as DNA: TGTGCCAGCAGACGGGACAGGGTGACCGGGGAGCAGTACTTC. Its translation: CASRRDRVTGEQYF.

V and J are TRBV29-1 and TRBJ1-1, with TRBD1 as a possible D gene (5 bases). This CDR3 is built from 13 residues. CDR1 and CDR2 from the germline V gene are SQVTM and ANQGSEA. The V and J ends lost 4 bases and 4 bases respectively, with 13 bases between them. This CDR3 is CSVGEGAGTEAFF. CDR3 coding DNA: TGCAGCGTTGGTGAAGGGGCGGGCACTGAAGCTTTCTTT. The full variable domain, completed using reference TRBV29-1 and TRBJ1-1, is SAVISQKPSRDICQRGTSLTIQCQVDSQVTMMFWYRQQPGQSLTLIATANQGSEATYESGFVIDKFPISRPNLTFSTLTVSNMSPEDSSIYLCSVGEGAGTEAFFGQGTRLTVV.

Concerning this clonotype itself: Given a much more abundant clone one base away, this may be a read error. The V gene is TRBV12-3 or TRBV12-4, the J gene TRBJ1-3, with no clear D. This CDR3 contains 14 residues. Trimming took 3 bases from V and 0 from J, leaving 6 bases between them. The CDR3 region is CASSFRLSGNTIYF. CDR3 coding DNA: TGTGCCAGCAGTTTTAGGCTCTCTGGAAACACCATATATTTT.

This clonotype occurred many times. The chain combines TRBV7-9 with TRBJ1-1, with TRBD1 as a possible D gene (6 bases). The germline gives CDR1 SEHNR, CDR2 FQNEAQ (reference sequence). V shed 0 bases and J shed 1 base, with 9 bases lying between them. The CDR3 is 15 amino acids. In DNA, the CDR3 is TGTGCCAGCAGCTTAGCACAACAGGGGAACACTGAAGCTTTCTTT. Translated, it gives CASSLAQQGNTEAFF.

Ten or more counts support this clonotype. The chain links TRBV7-3 to TRBJ1-5; no reliable D call. The V gene lost 4 bases and the J gene lost 15 bases, with 4 bases spanning the gap. The CDR3 is made up of 8 amino acids. CDR1 and CDR2 (germline): SGHTA, FQGTGA. CDR3 region: CASSSGHF. In DNA, the CDR3 is TGTGCCAGCAGCTCCGGGCATTTT.

This clonotype was counted a few times. This CDR3 is CASSQAPLTANTEAFF. CDR3 sequence (DNA): TGCGCCAGCAGCCAAGCTCCCTTGACAGCAAACACTGAAGCTTTCTTT. The rearrangement links TRBV4-1 to TRBJ1-1; TRBD1 is a possible D gene (5 bases). V was trimmed by 1 base and J by 2 bases, leaving 14 bases between them. In germline, CDR1 is MGHRA, CDR2 YSYEKL. The CDR3 spans 16 residues.

V usage is TRBV10-2 and J usage is TRBJ2-7, with D perhaps TRBD1 (5 bases). Per germline, CDR1 WSHSY and CDR2 SAAADI. CDR3 length: 15 amino acids. The V end lost 7 bases, the J end lost 0 bases, and 16 bases lay between the germline ends. The CDR3 DNA is TGCGCCAGCACTCCCACCCGACAGCTCTCCTACGAGCAGTACTTC. Encoded protein: CASTPTRQLSYEQYF.

In this sample, this clonotype turned up a few times. This chain connects TRBV13 to TRBJ1-1; the D is unclear. The germline gives CDR1 PRHDT, CDR2 FYEKMQ (reference sequence). Trimming shortened V by 1 base and J by 4 bases, and 13 bases separated the two germline ends. The CDR3 consists of 15 residues. This CDR3 reads CASSLVPDPSTEAFF. CDR3 DNA: TGTGCCAGCAGCTTAGTTCCGGATCCGAGCACTGAAGCTTTCTTT.